The 3 T cell receptor beta chains listed next were all sequenced from one sample in a study of early T cells in non-severe SARS-CoV-2 infection. One entry per CDR3 protein results from TCRdb running MiXCR on the 5' RACE reads. The top ten hold approximately 5.1% of the sample, which has fewer than 95,000 distinct CDR3 sequences, 16% seen once. Here the sequenced sample was whole blood, taken at baseline. These receptors were obtained from an adult who was a healthcare worker with PCR-confirmed SARS-CoV-2 infection or an uninfected control (not recorded which).

There are a few counts of this clonotype. The chain has TRBV28 and TRBJ1-3, with D perhaps matching TRBD1 (6 bases). Between the trimmed V and J ends, which lost 7 bases and 8 bases, there was a span of 18 bases. Looked up from germline, CDR1 is MDHEN and CDR2 is SYDVKM. CDR3 length: 14 residues. CDR3 region: CASNPTGGEDTIYF. CDR3 in DNA: TGTGCCAGCAACCCGACAGGAGGGGAGGACACCATATATTTT.

A few counts support this clonotype. The chain uses TRBV25-1 and TRBJ2-7; 9 bases align to TRBD2. The CDR3 is made up of 15 amino acids. CDR1 is MGHDK and CDR2 is SYGVNS in the germline V gene. Trimming took 6 bases from V and 3 from J; bases not matched to a gene: 9. The CDR3 coding sequence is TGTGCCAGCAGGAGTACTAGCGGGCTGAGCTACGAGCAGTACTTC. Encoded protein: CASRSTSGLSYEQYF.

The chain employs TRBV7-2 and TRBJ2-3; either TRBD1 or TRBD2 may supply D (5 bases each). This CDR3 is built from 14 residues. Looked up from germline, CDR1 is SGHTA and CDR2 is FQGNSA. Trimming stripped 5 bases from V and 2 bases from J, with 11 bases between. The CDR3 is CASSPGPNTDTQYF. In DNA form, the CDR3 reads TGTGCCAGCAGCCCGGGACCGAACACAGATACGCAGTATTTT.